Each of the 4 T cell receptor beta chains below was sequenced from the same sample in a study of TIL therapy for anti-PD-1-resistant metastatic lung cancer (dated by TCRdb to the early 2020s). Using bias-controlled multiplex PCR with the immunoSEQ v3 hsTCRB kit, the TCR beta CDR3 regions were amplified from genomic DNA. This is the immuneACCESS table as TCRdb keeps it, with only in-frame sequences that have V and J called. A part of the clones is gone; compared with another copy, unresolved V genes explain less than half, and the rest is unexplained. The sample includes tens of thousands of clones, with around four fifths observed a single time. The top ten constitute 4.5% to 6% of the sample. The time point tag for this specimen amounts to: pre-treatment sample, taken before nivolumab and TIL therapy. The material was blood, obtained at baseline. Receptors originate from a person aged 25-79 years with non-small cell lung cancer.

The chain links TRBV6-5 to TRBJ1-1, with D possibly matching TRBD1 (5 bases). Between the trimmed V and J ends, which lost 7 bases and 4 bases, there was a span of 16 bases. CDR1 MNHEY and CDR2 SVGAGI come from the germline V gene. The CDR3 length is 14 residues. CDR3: CASTLSGLGTEAFF. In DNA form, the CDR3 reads TGTGCCAGCACCCTTTCAGGGTTGGGCACTGAAGCTTTCTTT.

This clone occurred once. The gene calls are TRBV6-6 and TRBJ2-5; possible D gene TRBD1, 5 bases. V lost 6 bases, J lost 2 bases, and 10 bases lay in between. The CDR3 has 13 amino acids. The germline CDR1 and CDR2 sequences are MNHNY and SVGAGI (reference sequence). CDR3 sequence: CASRSTEQETQYF. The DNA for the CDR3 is TGTGCCAGCAGGTCGACAGAGCAAGAGACCCAGTACTTC.

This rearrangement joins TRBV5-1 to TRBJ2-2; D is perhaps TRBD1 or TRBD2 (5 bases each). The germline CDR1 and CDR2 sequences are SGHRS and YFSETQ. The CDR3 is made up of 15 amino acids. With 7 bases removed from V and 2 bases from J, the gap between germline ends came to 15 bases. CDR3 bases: TGCGCCAGCGCTCCGGGACGGGCTAACACCGGGGAGCTGTTTTTT. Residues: CASAPGRANTGELFF.

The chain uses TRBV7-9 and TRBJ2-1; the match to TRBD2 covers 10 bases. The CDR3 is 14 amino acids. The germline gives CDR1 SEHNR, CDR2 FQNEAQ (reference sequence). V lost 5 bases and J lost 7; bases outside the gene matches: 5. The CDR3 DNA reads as TGTGCCAGCAGCGTTAGCGGGGGGATGAATGAGCAGTTCTTC. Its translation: CASSVSGGMNEQFF. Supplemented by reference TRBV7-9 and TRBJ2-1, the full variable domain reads DTGVSQNPRHKITKRGQNVTFRCDPISEHNRLYWYRQTLGQGPEFLTYFQNEAQLEKSRLLSDRFSAERPKGSFSTLEIQRTEQGDSAMYLCASSVSGGMNEQFFGPGTRLTVL.